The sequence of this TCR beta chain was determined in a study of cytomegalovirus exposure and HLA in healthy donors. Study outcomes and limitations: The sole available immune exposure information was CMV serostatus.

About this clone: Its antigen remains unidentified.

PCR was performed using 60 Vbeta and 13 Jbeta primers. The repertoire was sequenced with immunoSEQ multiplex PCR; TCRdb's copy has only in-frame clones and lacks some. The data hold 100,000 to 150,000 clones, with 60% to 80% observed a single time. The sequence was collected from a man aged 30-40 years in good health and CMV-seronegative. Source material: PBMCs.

The DNA of the CDR3 is TGTGCCAGCAGTGAGAGCGGGGGGTTACCCTACGAGCAGTACTTC. This sequence encodes CASSESGGLPYEQYF. The chain has TRBV6-1 and TRBJ2-7; 9 positions match TRBD2. In germline, CDR1 is MNHNS, CDR2 SASEGT. The V and J ends lost 3 bases and 2 bases, in that order; junction bases with no gene match: 5. This CDR3 is 15 amino acids long.